This T cell receptor (beta chain) was documented in a study of shared clonotypes between healthy human individuals. The wider study: CD4 naive cells filled three plates per donor, CD4 memory three, CD8 naive two and CD8 memory one.

The count of this clone is one. Its target is not known. Points from the study as a whole: Owing to a small donor count, the genetic and exposure-history diversity represented was limited.

Clones were sequenced by immunoSEQ multiplex PCR, and TCRdb holds only the in-frame ones, with some missing. This table has about 1 million clones, around 75% appearing once. The V gene's germline CDR1 is MDHEN and CDR2 SYDVKM. The V and J ends lost 5 bases and 6 bases respectively, with 10 bases between them. The CDR3 sequence is 13 residues long. This clonotype originated in a man aged 18 to 29 in good health. The specimen was memory CD4+ T cells sorted from blood. The subset was: CD45RA-negative fraction. The chain links TRBV28 to TRBJ1-4; TRBD1 is a possible D gene (5 bases). The CDR3 reads CASSRGDDEKLFF. The CDR3 DNA reads as TGTGCCAGCAGTCGGGGCGATGATGAAAAACTGTTTTTT.